This TCR beta chain was obtained from a study of T-cell reconstitution after alpha-beta-depleted transplantation in children. Study-wide results and caveats: Surviving recipient cells, namely T cells and thymic progenitors, were the source of high day-60 TCRbeta diversity in some patients. Hyperexpanded clones declined; after one year, newly produced T cells mostly supplied diversity. Several hundred rapidly expanded clones from non-depleted graft cells reportedly supplied alpha-beta T cells about two months post-transplant.

The CDR3 contains 14 residues. Trimming left V 5 bases short and J 2 bases short, with 13 bases between. Germline-derived CDR1 and CDR2 are KGHSH and LQKENI. In the case of this clonotype: What it binds is not known.

This sample's TCRbeta library carried unique molecular identifier barcodes. TCRdb independently ran MiXCR on the PCR reads; one entry per CDR3 protein. The repertoire holds approximately 85,000 distinct CDR3 sequences, with around a sixth as singletons. This receptor was taken from a male patient aged 2 to 10 who had a stem cell transplant for acute lymphoblastic leukemia, so the T cells may come from the graft donor. This chain connects TRBV18 to TRBJ2-7, with D perhaps matching TRBD2 (5 bases). Sample: PBMCs, mostly from graft donor cells, taken 180 days after TCRalphabeta/CD19-depleted stem cell transplant. The CDR3 DNA sequence: TGTGCCAGCTCAGAAGGGCGGGTTACCTACGAGCAGTACTTC. Its protein product is CASSEGRVTYEQYF.